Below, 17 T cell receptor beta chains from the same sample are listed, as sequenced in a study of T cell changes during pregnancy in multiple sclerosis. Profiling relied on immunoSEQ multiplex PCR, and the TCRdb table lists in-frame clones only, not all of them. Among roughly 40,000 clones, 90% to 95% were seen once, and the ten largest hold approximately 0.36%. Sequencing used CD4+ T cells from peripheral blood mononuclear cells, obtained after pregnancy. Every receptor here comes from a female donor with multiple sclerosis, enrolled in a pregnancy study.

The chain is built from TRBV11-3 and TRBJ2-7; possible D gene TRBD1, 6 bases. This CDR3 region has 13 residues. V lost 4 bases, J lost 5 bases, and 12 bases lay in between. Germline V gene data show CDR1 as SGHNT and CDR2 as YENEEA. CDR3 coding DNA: TGTGCCAGCAGCTCGGGGACATCCAACGAGCAGTACTTC. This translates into CASSSGTSNEQYF.

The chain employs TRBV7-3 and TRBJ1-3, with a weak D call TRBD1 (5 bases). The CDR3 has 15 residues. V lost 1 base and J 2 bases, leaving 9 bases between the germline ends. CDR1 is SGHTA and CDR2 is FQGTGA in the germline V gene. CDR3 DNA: TGTGCCAGCAGCTTAAACGGAGGGGCTGGAAACACCATATATTTT. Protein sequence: CASSLNGGAGNTIYF.

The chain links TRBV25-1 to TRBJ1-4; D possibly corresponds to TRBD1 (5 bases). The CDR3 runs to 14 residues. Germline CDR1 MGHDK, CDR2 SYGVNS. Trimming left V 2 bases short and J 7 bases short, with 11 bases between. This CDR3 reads CASSEDGRVEKLFF. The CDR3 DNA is TGTGCCAGCAGTGAAGACGGCAGGGTTGAAAAACTGTTTTTT.

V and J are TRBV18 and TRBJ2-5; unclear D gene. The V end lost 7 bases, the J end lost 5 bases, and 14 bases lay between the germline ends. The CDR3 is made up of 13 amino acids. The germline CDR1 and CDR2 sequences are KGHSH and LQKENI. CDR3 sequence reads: CASCVGLGETQYF. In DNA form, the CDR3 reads TGTGCCAGCTGTGTTGGGCTTGGGGAGACCCAGTACTTC.

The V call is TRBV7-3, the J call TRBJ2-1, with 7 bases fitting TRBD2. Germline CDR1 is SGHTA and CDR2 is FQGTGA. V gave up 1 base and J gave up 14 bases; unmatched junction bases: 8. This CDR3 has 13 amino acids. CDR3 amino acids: CASSLRTGAGKFF. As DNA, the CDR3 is TGTGCCAGCAGCTTAAGGACGGGAGCGGGGAAGTTCTTC.

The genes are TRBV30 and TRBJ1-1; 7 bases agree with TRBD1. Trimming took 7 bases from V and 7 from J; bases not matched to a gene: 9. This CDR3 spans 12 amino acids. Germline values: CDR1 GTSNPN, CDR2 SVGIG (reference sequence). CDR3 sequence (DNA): TGTGCCTTAATTACCGGGACAGTTGAAGCTTTCTTT. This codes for CALITGTVEAFF.

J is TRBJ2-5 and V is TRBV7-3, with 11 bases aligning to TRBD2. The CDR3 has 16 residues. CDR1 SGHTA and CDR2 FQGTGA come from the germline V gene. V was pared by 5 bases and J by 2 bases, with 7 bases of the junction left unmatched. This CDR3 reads CASSPLGTSGQETQYF. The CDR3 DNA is TGTGCCAGCAGCCCCCTGGGGACTAGCGGACAAGAGACCCAGTACTTC.

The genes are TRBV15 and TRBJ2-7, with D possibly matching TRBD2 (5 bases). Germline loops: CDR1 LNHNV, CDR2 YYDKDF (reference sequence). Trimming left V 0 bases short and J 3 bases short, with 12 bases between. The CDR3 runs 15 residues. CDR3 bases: TGTGCCACCAGCAGAGATCGATTCAGCGGCTACGAGCAGTACTTC. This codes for CATSRDRFSGYEQYF.

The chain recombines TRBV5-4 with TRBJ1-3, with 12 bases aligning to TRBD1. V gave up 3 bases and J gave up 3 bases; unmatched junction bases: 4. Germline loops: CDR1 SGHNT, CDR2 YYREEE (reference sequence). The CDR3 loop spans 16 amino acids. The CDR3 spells CASSWGQGARGNTIYF. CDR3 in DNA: TGTGCCAGCAGCTGGGGACAGGGGGCGCGTGGAAACACCATATATTTT.

CDR3 protein: CASSLLPRGTVSTEAFF. CDR3 DNA: TGTGCCAGCAGCTTACTACCTAGGGGAACAGTGAGCACTGAAGCTTTCTTT. The chain joins TRBV5-4 to TRBJ1-1, with D perhaps matching TRBD1 (5 bases). V was trimmed by 2 bases and J by 4 bases, leaving 21 bases between them. This CDR3 region has 17 residues. The germline gives CDR1 SGHNT, CDR2 YYREEE (reference sequence). Variable domain in full (rest from reference TRBV5-4 and TRBJ1-1): ETGVTQSPTHLIKTRGQQVTLRCSSQSGHNTVSWYQQALGQGPQFIFQYYREEENGRGNFPPRFSGLQFPNYSSELNVNALELDDSALYLCASSLLPRGTVSTEAFFGQGTRLTVV.

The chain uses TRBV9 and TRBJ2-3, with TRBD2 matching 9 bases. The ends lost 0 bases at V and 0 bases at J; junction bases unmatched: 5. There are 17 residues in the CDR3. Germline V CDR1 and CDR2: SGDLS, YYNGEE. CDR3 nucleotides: TGTGCCAGCAGCGTAGCAGGAGCGGGGGGCAGCACAGATACGCAGTATTTT. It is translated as CASSVAGAGGSTDTQYF.

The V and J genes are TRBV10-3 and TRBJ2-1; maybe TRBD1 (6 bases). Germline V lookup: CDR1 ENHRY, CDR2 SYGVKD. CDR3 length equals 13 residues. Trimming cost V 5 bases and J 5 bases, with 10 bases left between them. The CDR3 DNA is TGTGCCATCAGTACGTGGACAGACAATGAGCAGTTCTTC. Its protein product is CAISTWTDNEQFF.

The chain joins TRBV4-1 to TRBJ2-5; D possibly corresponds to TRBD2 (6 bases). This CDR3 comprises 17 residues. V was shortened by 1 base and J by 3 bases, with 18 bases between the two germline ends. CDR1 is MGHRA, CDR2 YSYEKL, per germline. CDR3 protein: CASSQGWGLLDEETQYF. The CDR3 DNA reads TGCGCCAGCAGCCAAGGATGGGGACTGCTAGATGAAGAGACCCAGTACTTC.

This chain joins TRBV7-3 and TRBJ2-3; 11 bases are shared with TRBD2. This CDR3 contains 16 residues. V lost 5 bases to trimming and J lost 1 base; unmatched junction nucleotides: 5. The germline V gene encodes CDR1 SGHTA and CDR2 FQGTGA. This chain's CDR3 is CASSRKLAGGTDTQYF. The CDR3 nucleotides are TGTGCCAGCAGCCGAAAACTAGCGGGGGGCACAGATACGCAGTATTTT.

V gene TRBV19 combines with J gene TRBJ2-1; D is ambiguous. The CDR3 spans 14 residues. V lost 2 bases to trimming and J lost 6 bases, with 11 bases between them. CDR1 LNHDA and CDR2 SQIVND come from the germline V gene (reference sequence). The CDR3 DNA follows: TGTGCCAGTAGTATATTGCGGATCCCCAATGAGCAGTTCTTC. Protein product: CASSILRIPNEQFF.

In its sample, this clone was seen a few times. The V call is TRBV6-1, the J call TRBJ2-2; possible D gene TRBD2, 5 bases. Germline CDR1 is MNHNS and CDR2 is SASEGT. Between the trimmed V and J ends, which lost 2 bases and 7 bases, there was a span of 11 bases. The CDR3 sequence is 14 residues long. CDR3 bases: TGTGCCAGCAGTGAAAGCGGAAACTTCGGGGAGCTGTTTTTT. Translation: CASSESGNFGELFF.

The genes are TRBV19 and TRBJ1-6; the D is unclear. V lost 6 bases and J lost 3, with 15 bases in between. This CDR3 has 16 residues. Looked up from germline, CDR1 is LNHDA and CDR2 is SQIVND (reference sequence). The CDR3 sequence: CASSLRALFYNSPLHF. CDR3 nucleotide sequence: TGTGCCAGTAGCCTGAGAGCCTTGTTCTATAATTCACCCCTCCACTTT.